Following are 7 T cell receptor beta chains from one sample sequenced in a study of prognosis after radiotherapy for stage I lung cancer. TCR beta CDR3 amplification from genomic DNA was performed by two-round multiplex PCR. Used in first-round PCR were primers specific to each TRBV and TRBJ gene. TCRdb re-derived calls from the multiplex PCR reads in MiXCR, one entry per CDR3 protein. Of 20,000 or so distinct CDR3 sequences detected, roughly a quarter appear once; the ten largest clones hold about 22%. The sequenced sample was PBMCs, obtained before or after stereotactic body radiation therapy (not recorded which). These receptors came from a donor of 50 years or more with non-small cell lung cancer.

The table lists this clonotype with many counts. The rearrangement uses TRBV7-2 and TRBJ2-7; weak D call: TRBD1 (6 bases). Germline CDR1 SGHTA, CDR2 FQGNSA. Between the trimmed V and J ends, which lost 0 bases and 3 bases, there was a span of 9 bases. The CDR3 covers 14 residues. DNA for the CDR3: TGTGCCAGCAGCTTAGCTGCGACAGGCTACGAGCAGTACTTC. Its protein product is CASSLAATGYEQYF.

By share, this clonotype ranks as medium-sized. V usage is TRBV5-1 and J usage is TRBJ2-1, with D possibly being TRBD2 (5 bases). Trimming removed 2 bases from V and 0 bases from J, with 6 bases in between. This CDR3 comprises 14 residues. Germline CDR1 and CDR2: SGHRS and YFSETQ. The CDR3 reads CASSFGDSYNEQFF. CDR3 DNA: TGCGCCAGCAGCTTCGGGGACTCCTACAATGAGCAGTTCTTC. Complete variable domain (other parts from reference TRBV5-1 and TRBJ2-1): KAGVTQTPRYLIKTRGQQVTLSCSPISGHRSVSWYQQTPGQGLQFLFEYFSETQRNKGNFPGRFSGRQFSNSRSEMNVSTLELGDSALYLCASSFGDSYNEQFFGPGTRLTVL.

V usage is TRBV3-1 and J usage is TRBJ2-7; TRBD2 matches at 7 bases. Germline CDR1 reads LGHDT; CDR2 reads YNNKEL (reference sequence). Unmatched junction bases numbered 8, after V lost 4 bases and J lost 2 bases. The CDR3 has 15 residues. The CDR3 sequence is CASSLVLARPYEQYF. The DNA for the CDR3 is TGTGCCAGCAGCCTGGTACTAGCGCGGCCCTACGAGCAGTACTTC.

Ten or more counts support this clonotype. In DNA, the CDR3 is TGTGCCAGCAGGAAGACAGGGGAAGTTCGGACTGAAGCTTTCTTT. The encoded protein is CASRKTGEVRTEAFF. The V call is TRBV14, the J call TRBJ1-1, with 8 nucleotides matching TRBD1. CDR1 is SGHDN and CDR2 is FVKESK in the germline V gene. Trimming at V came to 6 bases and at J to 5 bases, leaving 11 bases not matched to a gene. The CDR3 is made up of 15 amino acids.

This clonotype was detected many times. The chain employs TRBV2 and TRBJ2-7, with TRBD1 matching 7 bases. The trim removed 7 bases at V and 7 bases at J, leaving 7 bases unmatched. The CDR3 has 12 amino acids. Germline V CDR1 and CDR2: SNHLY, FYNNEI. The CDR3 nucleotides are TGTGCCAGCACGGGGCAGGGGGAGGAGCAGTACTTC. Translating gives CASTGQGEEQYF.

This clonotype was seen many times. The chain has TRBV20-1 and TRBJ1-2; 9 bases align to TRBD1. V dropped 6 bases and J dropped 5; count of bases not matched to a gene: 7. The germline CDR1 and CDR2 sequences are DFQATT and SNEGSKA (reference sequence). The CDR3 contains 13 residues. CDR3 coding DNA: TGCAGTGCCGGGACAGGGAAAGTTTATGGCTACACCTTC. This encodes CSAGTGKVYGYTF.

This clonotype has ten or more counts. The chain employs TRBV18 and TRBJ1-2; maybe TRBD1 (6 bases). The CDR3 covers 15 residues. CDR1 KGHSH and CDR2 LQKENI come from the germline V gene. V lost 3 bases and J lost 3, with 14 bases in between. This CDR3 is CASSPKGGEYYGYTF. The CDR3 DNA sequence: TGTGCCAGCTCACCTAAAGGGGGAGAATACTATGGCTACACCTTC.